The sequence of this T cell receptor beta chain was determined in a study of T cell repertoires in cytomegalovirus infection. Study context: It was recently identified HLA-C-restricted and well-studied HLA-B-restricted CMV epitopes that the study used. Evidence of both CMV infection and a matching HLA type came from public TCR beta signatures. Regarding the study as a whole: Carriers of CMV plus the relevant HLA were identified by cumulative public TCR beta family frequency. The ex vivo response was dominated by HLA-C-restricted CMV-specific TCR beta clonotypes.

With regard to this clonotype: The antigen remains unidentified.

One entry per CDR3 protein results from TCRdb running MiXCR on the reads. This sample carries 100,000 to 150,000 distinct CDR3 sequences, 25% to 35% of them seen once, and the ten largest clones take approximately 59%. The germline V gene encodes CDR1 SGHTA and CDR2 FQGNSA. CDR3 size: 15 residues. V gave up 5 bases and J gave up 2 bases; unmatched junction bases: 5. Source: CD8+ T cells from cultured PBMCs, taken from culture after CMV antigen stimulation. The receptor was isolated from a human donor in good health (CMV status not recorded). Some clones in this sample may be carry-over from other donors' samples. The chain combines TRBV7-2 with TRBJ2-2, with TRBD1 identical over 7 bases. CDR3 nucleotide sequence: TGTGCCAGCAGCGTGGGACAGCAAAACACCGGGGAGCTGTTTTTT. As protein: CASSVGQQNTGELFF. Together with reference TRBV7-2 and TRBJ2-2, the CDR3 gives the full variable domain: GAGVSQSPSNKVTEKGKDVELRCDPISGHTALYWYRQSLGQGLEFLIYFQGNSAPDKSGLPSDRFSAERTGGSVSTLTIQRTQQEDSAVYLCASSVGQQNTGELFFGEGSRLTVL.